The entry below describes one T cell receptor (beta chain). The CDR3 has 14 residues. Germline V gene data show CDR1 as SGHTS and CDR2 as YDEGEE. V was shortened by 3 bases and J by 6 bases, with 13 bases between the two germline ends. This sample was taken from a study of blood T cell repertoires in COVID-19. Study as a whole: The United States, Italy and Spain supplied acute and convalescent COVID-19 samples.

Participant ages covered about 18 to 95 years across 25 or so US areas. Cohorts were determined from participant-reported clinical history. Donors in Cohort 3 counted as recovered after two negative PCRs, clearance, or symptom resolution. The data were produced by immunoSEQ multiplex PCR, yet TCRdb's version contains in-frame clones alone and is incomplete. The sample has about 320,000 clones, roughly nine tenths seen once. The clonotype originates from a man aged 60 to 69 who had recovered from COVID-19. Sequencing was done on a sample of PBMCs or T cells enriched from blood (not recorded which). The chain is built from TRBV5-8 and TRBJ1-5; D gene uncertain. CDR3 loop: CASSSTGFGQPQHF. CDR3 bases: TGTGCCAGCAGCTCGACGGGATTTGGTCAGCCCCAGCATTTT.